The source of this T cell receptor (beta chain) is a study of T cell repertoires in cytomegalovirus infection. As for the study in general: Epitope selection comprised recently identified HLA-C-restricted CMV epitopes and well-studied HLA-B-restricted CMV epitopes. In public TCR beta signatures, there were indications of both CMV infection and matching HLA type.

Regarding the study as a whole: The ex vivo response was dominated by HLA-C-restricted CMV-specific TCR beta clonotypes. Identification of carriers of CMV plus the relevant HLA was performed using cumulative public TCR beta family frequency.

TCRdb re-analysed the reads in MiXCR, keeping a single row per CDR3 protein. The sample carries 200,000 or so distinct CDR3 sequences, around 40% recorded once. This CDR3 is built from 16 residues. The J segment lost 4 bases and the V segment lost 1 base, leaving 8 bases of the junction unmatched. Germline CDR1 MNHEY, CDR2 SMNVEV (reference sequence). This clonotype has more than one count but fewer than ten. Its cognate antigen is unknown. This clonotype originated in a human donor in good health (CMV status not recorded). Some clones in this sample may be carry-over from other donors' samples. Here the sequenced sample was CD8+ T cells from cultured PBMCs, taken from culture after CMV antigen stimulation. This chain links TRBV27 with TRBJ1-2; 8 positions agree with TRBD1. In nucleotides, the CDR3 is TGTGCCAGCAGTTTATATTGGGGGACAGGCGCCTATGGCTACACCTTC. It yields the protein CASSLYWGTGAYGYTF.